Presented here are 4 T cell receptor beta chains from one specimen sequenced in a study of tumor-infiltrating lymphocytes in oesophageal squamous cell carcinoma (dated by TCRdb to the mid-2010s). Receptors were amplified or captured by PCR. TCRdb lists the instrument as Illumina HiSeq 2000. TCRdb passed the public sequencing reads through fastp at Q25 and MiXCR, retaining productive beta sequences. CDR3 protein duplicates are merged, each entry listing the most common genes and DNA. The table for this sample lists around 12,000 distinct CDR3 sequences; approximately 54% of them were counted only once. The ten largest clones add up to about 22% of the sample. Source material: esophageal tumor tissue. These receptors all stem from a male donor with esophageal squamous cell carcinoma.

The rearrangement links TRBV7-8 to TRBJ2-1; 14 bases are shared with TRBD2. V shed 3 bases and J 8 bases; nucleotides not matched to a gene: 9. The germline CDR1 and CDR2 sequences are SGHVS and FQNEAQ. CDR3 length: 17 amino acids. CDR3 DNA sequence: TGTGCCAGCAGCTTTGTGGCCGGGACTAGCGGGAGCTATGAGCAGTTCTTC. Translating gives CASSFVAGTSGSYEQFF.

In its sample, this clonotype ranks as medium-sized (0.01 to 0.1%). The J gene is TRBJ1-2, the V gene TRBV7-2; no clear D gene. CDR3 length equals 12 residues. Germline CDR1 SGHTA, CDR2 FQGNSA. Trimming stripped 5 bases from V and 8 bases from J, with 12 bases between. Here the CDR3 reads CASSNLGQGYTF. The CDR3 bases are TGTGCCAGCAGCAACTTGGGCCAAGGCTACACCTTC. Supplemented by reference TRBV7-2 and TRBJ1-2, the full variable domain reads GAGVSQSPSNKVTEKGKDVELRCDPISGHTALYWYRQSLGQGLEFLIYFQGNSAPDKSGLPSDRFSAERTGGSVSTLTIQRTQQEDSAVYLCASSNLGQGYTFGSGTRLTVV.

The chain links TRBV7-9 to TRBJ1-1; D gene unclear. The tail of the sequence fits TRBJ2-1 better, so the J call may be wrong. From germline, CDR1 is SEHNR and CDR2 FQNEAQ (reference sequence). This CDR3 contains 12 residues. The CDR3 nucleotides read TGTGCCAGCAGCTTGGTTTATGTGGAGCAGTTCTTC. Protein product: CASSLVYVEQFF.

This clonotype was recorded many times. The chain combines TRBV20-1 with TRBJ2-5; 8 bases match TRBD1. The CDR3 covers 14 residues. The germline gives CDR1 DFQATT, CDR2 SNEGSKA (reference sequence). Germline trimming cut 4 bases from V and 2 bases from J; bases unmatched to any gene: 6. CDR3 nucleotides: TGCAGTGCTATCTATACAGGGGGACAAGAGACCCAGTACTTC. It translates to CSAIYTGGQETQYF.